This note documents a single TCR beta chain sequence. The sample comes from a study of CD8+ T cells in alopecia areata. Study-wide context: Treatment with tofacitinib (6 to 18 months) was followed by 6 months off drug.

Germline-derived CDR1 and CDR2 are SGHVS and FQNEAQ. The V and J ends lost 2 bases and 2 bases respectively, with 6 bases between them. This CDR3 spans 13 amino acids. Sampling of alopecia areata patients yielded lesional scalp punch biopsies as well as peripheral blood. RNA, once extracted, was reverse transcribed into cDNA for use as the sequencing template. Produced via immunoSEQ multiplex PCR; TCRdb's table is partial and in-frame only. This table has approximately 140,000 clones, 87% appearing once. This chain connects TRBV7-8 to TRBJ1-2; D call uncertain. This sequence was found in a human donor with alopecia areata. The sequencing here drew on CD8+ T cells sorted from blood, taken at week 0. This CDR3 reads CASSLSINYGYTF. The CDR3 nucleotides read TGTGCCAGCAGCTTATCCATCAACTATGGCTACACCTTC. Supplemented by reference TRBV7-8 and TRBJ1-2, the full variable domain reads GAGVSQSPRYKVAKRGQDVALRCDPISGHVSLFWYQQALGQGPEFLTYFQNEAQLDKSGLPSDRFFAERPEGSVSTLKIQRTQQEDSAVYLCASSLSINYGYTFGSGTRLTVV.